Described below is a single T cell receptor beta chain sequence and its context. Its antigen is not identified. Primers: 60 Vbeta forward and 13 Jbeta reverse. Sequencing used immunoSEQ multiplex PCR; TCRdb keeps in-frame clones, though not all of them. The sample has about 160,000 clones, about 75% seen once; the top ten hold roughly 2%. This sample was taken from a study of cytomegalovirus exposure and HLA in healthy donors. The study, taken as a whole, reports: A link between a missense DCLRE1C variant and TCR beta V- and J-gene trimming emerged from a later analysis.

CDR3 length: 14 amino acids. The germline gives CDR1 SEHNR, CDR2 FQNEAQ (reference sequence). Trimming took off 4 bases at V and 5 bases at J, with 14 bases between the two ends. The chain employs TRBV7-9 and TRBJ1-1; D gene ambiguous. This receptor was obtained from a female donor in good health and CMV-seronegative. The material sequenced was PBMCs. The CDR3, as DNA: TGTGCCAGCAGCTCCCGGGTCTCGGGGACTGAAGCTTTCTTT. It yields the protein CASSSRVSGTEAFF. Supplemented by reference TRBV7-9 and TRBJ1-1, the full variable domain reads DTGVSQNPRHKITKRGQNVTFRCDPISEHNRLYWYRQTLGQGPEFLTYFQNEAQLEKSRLLSDRFSAERPKGSFSTLEIQRTEQGDSAMYLCASSSRVSGTEAFFGQGTRLTVV.